The source of this T cell receptor beta chain is a study of follicular helper T cells after annual influenza vaccination. Background on the study: Some donors were sampled over the 2013-2014, 2014-2015 and 2015-2016 vaccinations.

General study findings and limits: Recurrent ICOS+CD38+ cTfh clonotypes included tetramer and AIM influenza-specific ones.

Method: immunoSEQ multiplex PCR; TCRdb's copy keeps in-frame clones and lacks some. The sample yields 10,000 to 15,000 clones, under 80% seen once. As regards this clone: Its specificity is unknown.

Time point noted: 2014-2015 season, pre-vaccination. Adults received seasonal inactivated influenza vaccine, with sorted blood CD4 subsets sequenced before and after. Excluded were substance abuse, HIV/AIDS, active cancer, immunomodulatory drugs and active illness. Germline V gene lookup returns CDR1 SGHRS and CDR2 YFSETQ. Losses at the gene ends were 0 bases for V and 2 bases for J; bases not matched to a gene: 4. This CDR3 region has 16 residues. The TCR sequence derives from an adult who received the influenza vaccine. The chain employs TRBV5-1 and TRBJ2-5, with 10 positions matching TRBD2. The source was CXCR5- memory CD4+ T cells sorted from blood, collected on the day of influenza vaccination. CDR3 DNA sequence: TGCGCCAGCAGCTTGGCCTTAGCGGGGGGACAAGAGACCCAGTACTTC. Residues: CASSLALAGGQETQYF.